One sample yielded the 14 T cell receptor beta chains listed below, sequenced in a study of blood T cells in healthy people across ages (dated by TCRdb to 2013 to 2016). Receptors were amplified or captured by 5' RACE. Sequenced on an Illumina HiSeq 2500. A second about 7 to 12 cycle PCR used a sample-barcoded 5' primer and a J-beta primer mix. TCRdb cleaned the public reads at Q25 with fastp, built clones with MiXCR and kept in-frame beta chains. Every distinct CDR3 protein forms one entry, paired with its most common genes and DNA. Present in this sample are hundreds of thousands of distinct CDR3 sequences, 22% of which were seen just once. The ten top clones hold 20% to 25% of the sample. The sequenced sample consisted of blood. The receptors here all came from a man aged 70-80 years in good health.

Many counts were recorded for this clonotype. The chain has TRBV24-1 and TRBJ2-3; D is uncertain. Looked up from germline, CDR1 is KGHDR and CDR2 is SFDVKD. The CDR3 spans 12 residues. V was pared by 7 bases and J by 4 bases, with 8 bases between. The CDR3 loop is CATRAHADTQYF. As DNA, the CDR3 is TGTGCCACCAGGGCCCACGCAGATACGCAGTATTTT.

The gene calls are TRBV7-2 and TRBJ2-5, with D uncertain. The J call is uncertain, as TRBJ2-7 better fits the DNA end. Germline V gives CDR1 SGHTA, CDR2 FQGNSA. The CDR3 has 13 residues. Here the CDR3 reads CASSYRARNEQYV. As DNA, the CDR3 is TGTGCCAGCAGCTACCGTGCTCGGAACGAGCAGTACGTC.

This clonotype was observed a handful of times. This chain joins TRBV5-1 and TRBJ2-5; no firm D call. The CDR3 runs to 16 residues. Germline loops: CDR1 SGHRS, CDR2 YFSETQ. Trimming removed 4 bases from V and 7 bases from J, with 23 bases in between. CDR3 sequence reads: CASSPIFTKSSGTQYF. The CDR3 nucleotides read TGCGCCAGCAGCCCGATCTTTACGAAAAGCTCGGGGACCCAGTACTTC.

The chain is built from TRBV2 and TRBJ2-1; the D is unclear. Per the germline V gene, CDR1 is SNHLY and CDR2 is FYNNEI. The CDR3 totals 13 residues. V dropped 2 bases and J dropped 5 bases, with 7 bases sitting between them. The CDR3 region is CASSELGNNEQFF. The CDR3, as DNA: TGTGCCAGCAGTGAACTGGGGAACAATGAGCAGTTCTTC.

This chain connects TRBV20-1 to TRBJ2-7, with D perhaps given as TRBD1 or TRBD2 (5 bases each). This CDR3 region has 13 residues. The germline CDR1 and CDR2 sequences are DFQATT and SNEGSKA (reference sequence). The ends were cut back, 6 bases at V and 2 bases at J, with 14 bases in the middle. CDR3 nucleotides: TGCAGTGCCCCGGGACGGTTCACCTACGAGCAGTACTTC. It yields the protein CSAPGRFTYEQYF.

Here the CDR3 reads CASSLAATTNEKLFF. CDR3 nucleotide sequence: TGTGCCAGCAGCTTGGCCGCTACAACTAATGAAAAACTGTTTTTT. V gene TRBV5-5 combines with J gene TRBJ1-4; D not certain. Germline CDR1 and CDR2: SGHKS and YYEKEE (reference sequence). The V and J ends lost 0 bases and 0 bases respectively, with 6 bases between them. The CDR3 has 15 residues.

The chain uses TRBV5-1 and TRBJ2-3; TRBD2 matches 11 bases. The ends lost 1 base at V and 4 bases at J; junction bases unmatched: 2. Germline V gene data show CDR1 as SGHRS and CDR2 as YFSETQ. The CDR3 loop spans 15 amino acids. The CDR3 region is CASSLTSGSSDTQYF. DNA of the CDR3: TGCGCCAGCAGCTTGACTAGCGGGAGTTCAGATACGCAGTATTTT. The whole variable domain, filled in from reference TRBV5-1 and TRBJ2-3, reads KAGVTQTPRYLIKTRGQQVTLSCSPISGHRSVSWYQQTPGQGLQFLFEYFSETQRNKGNFPGRFSGRQFSNSRSEMNVSTLELGDSALYLCASSLTSGSSDTQYFGPGTRLTVL.

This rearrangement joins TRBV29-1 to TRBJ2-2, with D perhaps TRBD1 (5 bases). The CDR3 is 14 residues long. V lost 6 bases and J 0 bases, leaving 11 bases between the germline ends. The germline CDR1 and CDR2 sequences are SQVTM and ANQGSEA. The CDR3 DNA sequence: TGCAGCGTCGCCTCAGGGCCGAACACCGGGGAGCTGTTTTTT. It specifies CSVASGPNTGELFF.

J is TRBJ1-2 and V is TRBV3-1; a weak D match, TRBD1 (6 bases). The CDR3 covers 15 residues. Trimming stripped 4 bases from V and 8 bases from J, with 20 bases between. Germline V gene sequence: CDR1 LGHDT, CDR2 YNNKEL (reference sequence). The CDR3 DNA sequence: TGTGCCAGCAGCCCCGCCCTCGGGACACCCATGGGCTACACCTTC. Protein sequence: CASSPALGTPMGYTF.

This CDR3 reads CASTNPRYRDTGRTDTQYF. The CDR3 region has the DNA TGTGCCAGCACCAACCCACGATACCGGGACACCGGCCGCACAGATACGCAGTATTTT. The V and J genes are TRBV6-2 or TRBV6-3 and TRBJ2-3; possibly TRBD1 for D (6 bases). The CDR3 sequence is 19 residues long. V was cut by 7 bases and J by 1 base, with 27 bases left in between. Germline CDR1 MNHEY, CDR2 SVGEGT.

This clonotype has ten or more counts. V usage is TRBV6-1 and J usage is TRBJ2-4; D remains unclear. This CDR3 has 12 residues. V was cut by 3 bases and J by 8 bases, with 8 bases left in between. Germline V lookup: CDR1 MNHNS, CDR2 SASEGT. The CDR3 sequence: CASSEVRDIQYF. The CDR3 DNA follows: TGTGCCAGCAGTGAGGTTAGGGACATTCAGTACTTC.

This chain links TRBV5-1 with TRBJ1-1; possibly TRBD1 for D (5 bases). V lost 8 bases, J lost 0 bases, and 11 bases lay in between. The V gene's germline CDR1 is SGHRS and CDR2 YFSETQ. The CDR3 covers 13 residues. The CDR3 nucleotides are TGCGCCAGTGGTAAGGGGATGAACACTGAAGCTTTCTTT. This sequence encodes CASGKGMNTEAFF.

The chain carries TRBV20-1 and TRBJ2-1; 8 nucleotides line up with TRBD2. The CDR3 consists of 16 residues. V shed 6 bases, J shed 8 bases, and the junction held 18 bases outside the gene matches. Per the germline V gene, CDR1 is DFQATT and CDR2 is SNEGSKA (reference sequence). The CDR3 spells CSANIIRGGLRDEQFF. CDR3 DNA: TGCAGTGCGAACATAATACGGGGGGGGTTAAGGGATGAGCAGTTCTTC.

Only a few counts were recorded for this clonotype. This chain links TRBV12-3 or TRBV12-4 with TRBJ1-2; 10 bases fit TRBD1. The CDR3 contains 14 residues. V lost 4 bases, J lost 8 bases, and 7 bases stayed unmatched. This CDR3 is CASSSGQGGRGYTF. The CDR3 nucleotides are TGTGCCAGCAGTTCCGGACAGGGGGGTCGCGGCTACACCTTC.